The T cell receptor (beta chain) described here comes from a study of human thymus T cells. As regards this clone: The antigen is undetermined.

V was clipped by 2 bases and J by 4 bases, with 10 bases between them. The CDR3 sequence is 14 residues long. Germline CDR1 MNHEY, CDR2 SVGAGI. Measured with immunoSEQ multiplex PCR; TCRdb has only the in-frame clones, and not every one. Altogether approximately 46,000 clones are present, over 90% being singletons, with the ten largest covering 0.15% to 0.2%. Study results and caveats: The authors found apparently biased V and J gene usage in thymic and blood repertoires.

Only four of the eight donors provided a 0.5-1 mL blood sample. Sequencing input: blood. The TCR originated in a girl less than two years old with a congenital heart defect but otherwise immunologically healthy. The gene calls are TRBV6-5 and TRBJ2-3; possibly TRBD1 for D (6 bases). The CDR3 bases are TGTGCCAGCAGTTACAGGGGGAAGGCAGATACGCAGTATTTT. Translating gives CASSYRGKADTQYF.